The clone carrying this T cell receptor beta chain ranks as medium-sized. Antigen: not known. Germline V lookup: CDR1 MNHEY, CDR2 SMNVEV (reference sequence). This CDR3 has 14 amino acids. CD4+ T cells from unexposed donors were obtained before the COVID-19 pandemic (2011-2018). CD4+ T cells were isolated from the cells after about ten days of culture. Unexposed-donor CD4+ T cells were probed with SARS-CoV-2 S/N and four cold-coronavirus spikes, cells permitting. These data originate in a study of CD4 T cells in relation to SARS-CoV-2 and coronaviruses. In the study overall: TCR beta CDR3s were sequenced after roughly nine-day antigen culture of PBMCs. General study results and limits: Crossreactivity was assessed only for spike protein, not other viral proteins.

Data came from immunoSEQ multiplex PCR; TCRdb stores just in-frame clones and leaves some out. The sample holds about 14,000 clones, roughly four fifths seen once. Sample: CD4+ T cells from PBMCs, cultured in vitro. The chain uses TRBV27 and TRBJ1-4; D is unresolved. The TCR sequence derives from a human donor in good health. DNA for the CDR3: TGTGCGACCTCACCCAGGCGGGGAGGTGAAAAACTGTTTTTT. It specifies CATSPRRGGEKLFF.